This T cell receptor beta chain originates from a study of CD8+ T cells in alopecia areata. For the study at large: Those treated were given oral tofacitinib at 5 to 10 mg twice daily.

Notes on the study in general: The study found higher clonality in lesional than normal scalp, especially in alopecia totalis/universalis.

RNA, once extracted, was reverse transcribed into cDNA for use as the sequencing template. TCRdb keeps only in-frame clones here, not all; method: immunoSEQ multiplex PCR. This table has some 170,000 clones, 59% appearing once. To note about this clone: Its antigen remains unknown.

Trimming removed 0 bases from V and 2 bases from J, with 8 bases in between. Germline values: CDR1 SGDLS, CDR2 YYNGEE. This CDR3 spans 14 amino acids. From PBMCs, CD4+ and CD8+ T cells were sorted. Sequenced material: CD4+ T cells sorted from blood, taken at week 0. The chain uses TRBV9 and TRBJ2-5; no clear D gene. This clonotype originated in a human donor with alopecia areata. The CDR3 spells CASSVGTMQETQYF. The DNA for the CDR3 is TGTGCCAGCAGCGTAGGAACGATGCAAGAGACCCAGTACTTC.